This TCR beta chain came from a study of blood T cells in healthy people across ages. Together with a sample-barcoded 5' primer, a J-beta primer mix was included in a second PCR lasting about 6 to 11 cycles. TCRdb re-called the 5' RACE reads with MiXCR, one entry per CDR3 protein. The repertoire holds about 400,000 distinct CDR3 sequences, with 52% as singletons. The study isolated at least 6.5 million PBMCs from each sample. Germline V lookup: CDR1 KGHSH, CDR2 LQKENI. V was cut by 1 base and J by 4 bases, with 10 bases left in between. The CDR3 extends over 14 amino acids. This TCR was recovered from a man in his sixties in good health. The source material was blood. V usage is TRBV18 and J usage is TRBJ1-1, with D uncertain. The CDR3 loop is CASSPQEARTEAFF. The CDR3 DNA reads TGTGCCAGCTCACCACAAGAGGCGCGCACTGAAGCTTTCTTT.